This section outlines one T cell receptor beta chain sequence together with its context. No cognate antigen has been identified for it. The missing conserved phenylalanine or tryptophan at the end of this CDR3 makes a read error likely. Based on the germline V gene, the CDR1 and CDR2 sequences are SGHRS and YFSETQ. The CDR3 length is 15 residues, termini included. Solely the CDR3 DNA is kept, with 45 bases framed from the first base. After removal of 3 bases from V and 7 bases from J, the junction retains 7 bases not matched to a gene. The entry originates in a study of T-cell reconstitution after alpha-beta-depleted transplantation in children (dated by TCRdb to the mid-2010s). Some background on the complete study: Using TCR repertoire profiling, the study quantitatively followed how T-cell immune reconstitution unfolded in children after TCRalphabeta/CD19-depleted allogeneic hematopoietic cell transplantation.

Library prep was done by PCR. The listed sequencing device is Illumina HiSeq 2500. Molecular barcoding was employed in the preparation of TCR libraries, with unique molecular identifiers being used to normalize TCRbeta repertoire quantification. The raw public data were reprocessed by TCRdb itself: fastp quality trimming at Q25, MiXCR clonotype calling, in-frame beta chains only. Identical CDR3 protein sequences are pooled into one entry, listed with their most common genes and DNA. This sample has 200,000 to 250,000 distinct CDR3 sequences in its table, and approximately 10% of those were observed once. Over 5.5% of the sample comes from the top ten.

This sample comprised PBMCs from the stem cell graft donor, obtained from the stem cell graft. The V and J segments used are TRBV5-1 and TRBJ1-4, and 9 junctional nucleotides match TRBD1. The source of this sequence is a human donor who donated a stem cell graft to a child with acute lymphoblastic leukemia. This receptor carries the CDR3 CASSSTGTGSEKLFV. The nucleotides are TGCGCCAGCAGCTCCACCGGGACAGGGTCTGAAAAACTGTTTGTT.